The rows below give T cell receptor beta chains drawn from one sample of a study of vaccination effects on CD4 cells after COVID-19. These TCRs' antigens remain unknown. The method was immunoSEQ multiplex PCR; TCRdb's version includes in-frame clones alone and lacks a portion of them. The data hold tens of thousands of clones, with 75% to 85% observed a single time. Specimen: CD4+ T cells from PBMCs cultured with HIV peptides, collected before COVID-19 vaccination. These receptors were collected from a human donor who had a prior SARS-CoV-2 infection. The CDR3 runs from the conserved cysteine through the conserved F or W. A D gene is named only where the DNA matches it firmly. Clone size is shown for a subset of rows, as once, few, many or a class of expanded clone.

D gene: -; V gene: TRBV5-1; J gene: TRBJ1-2; clone size: -; CDR3 protein: CASSLDGISYYGYTF; CDR3 DNA: TGCGCCAGCAGCCTGGACGGTATCTCCTACTATGGCTACACCTTC
D gene: -; V gene: TRBV11-1; J gene: TRBJ2-3; clone size: -; CDR3 protein: CASSALTGADTQYF; CDR3 DNA: TGTGCCAGCAGCGCTCTAACGGGGGCAGATACGCAGTATTTT
D gene: TRBD1; V gene: TRBV5-1; J gene: TRBJ1-6; clone size: few; CDR3 protein: CASSPRDSRYNSPLHF; CDR3 DNA: TGCGCCAGCAGCCCCAGGGACAGCCGCTATAATTCACCCCTCCACTTT
D gene: TRBD2; V gene: TRBV7-2; J gene: TRBJ2-7; clone size: -; CDR3 protein: CASSLNAGTSGTEQYF; CDR3 DNA: TGTGCCAGCAGCTTAAATGCCGGGACTAGCGGGACCGAGCAGTACTTC
D gene: -; V gene: TRBV6-2/TRBV6-3; J gene: TRBJ1-4; clone size: once; CDR3 protein: CASSPRGSVTNEKLFF; CDR3 DNA: TGTGCCAGCAGCCCTCGGGGTTCAGTGACTAATGAAAAACTGTTTTTT
D gene: -; V gene: TRBV4-2; J gene: TRBJ2-5; clone size: few; CDR3 protein: CASSLGADETQYF; CDR3 DNA: TGTGCCAGCAGCCTCGGGGCCGACGAGACCCAGTACTTC
D gene: -; V gene: TRBV11-3; J gene: TRBJ2-6; clone size: -; CDR3 protein: CASRGSSGANVLTF; CDR3 DNA: TGTGCCAGCAGGGGGTCTTCTGGGGCCAACGTCCTGACTTTC
D gene: -; V gene: TRBV10-3; J gene: TRBJ2-3; clone size: -; CDR3 protein: CAIKESTDTQYF; CDR3 DNA: TGTGCCATCAAGGAGAGCACAGATACGCAGTATTTT
D gene: -; V gene: TRBV19; J gene: TRBJ1-5; clone size: -; CDR3 protein: CASSILGRDNQPQHF; CDR3 DNA: TGTGCCAGTAGTATCCTGGGACGGGACAATCAGCCCCAGCATTTT
D gene: -; V gene: TRBV6-1; J gene: TRBJ2-7; clone size: -; CDR3 protein: CASSELFYEQYF; CDR3 DNA: TGTGCCAGCAGTGAGCTTTTTTACGAGCAGTACTTC
D gene: -; V gene: TRBV9; J gene: TRBJ2-3; clone size: -; CDR3 protein: CASSVGLLSTDTQYF; CDR3 DNA: TGTGCCAGCAGCGTAGGTCTGCTAAGCACAGATACGCAGTATTTT
D gene: -; V gene: TRBV5-1; J gene: TRBJ2-3; clone size: once; CDR3 protein: CASSFEGTDTQYF; CDR3 DNA: TGCGCCAGCAGCTTCGAGGGCACAGATACGCAGTATTTT
D gene: -; V gene: TRBV6-5; J gene: TRBJ2-1; clone size: -; CDR3 protein: CASSYSKVGVDEQFF; CDR3 DNA: TGTGCCAGCAGTTACTCGAAGGTGGGGGTAGATGAGCAGTTCTTC
D gene: TRBD2; V gene: TRBV10-2; J gene: TRBJ2-2; clone size: -; CDR3 protein: CASSLAGANTGELFF; CDR3 DNA: TGCGCCAGCAGTCTAGCGGGGGCGAACACCGGGGAGCTGTTTTTT
D gene: TRBD2; V gene: TRBV7-9; J gene: TRBJ2-2; clone size: -; CDR3 protein: CASRKISGPNTGELFF; CDR3 DNA: TGTGCCAGCAGGAAAATTAGCGGGCCGAACACCGGGGAGCTGTTTTTT
D gene: -; V gene: TRBV2; J gene: TRBJ1-1; clone size: few; CDR3 protein: CASKFIAAGTEAFF; CDR3 DNA: TGTGCCAGCAAATTTATTGCGGCGGGGACTGAAGCTTTCTTT
D gene: -; V gene: TRBV28; J gene: TRBJ1-6; clone size: -; CDR3 protein: CASSLWGGAGRNSPLHF; CDR3 DNA: TGTGCCAGCAGTTTGTGGGGAGGGGCGGGGCGGAATTCACCCCTCCACTTT
D gene: -; V gene: TRBV12-3/TRBV12-4; J gene: TRBJ2-1; clone size: few; CDR3 protein: CASSFRTGEQFF; CDR3 DNA: TGTGCCAGCAGTTTCCGGACGGGTGAGCAGTTCTTC
D gene: -; V gene: TRBV15; J gene: TRBJ1-2; clone size: -; CDR3 protein: CATSRDLGTVPGHF; CDR3 DNA: TGTGCCACCAGCAGAGATCTGGGGACTGTTCCGGGCCACTTC
D gene: TRBD1; V gene: TRBV12-3/TRBV12-4; J gene: TRBJ1-1; clone size: -; CDR3 protein: CASTPYRDRAFF; CDR3 DNA: TGTGCCAGCACTCCCTATAGGGACAGGGCTTTCTTT
D gene: -; V gene: TRBV5-1; J gene: TRBJ2-5; clone size: few; CDR3 protein: CASSFISETQYF; CDR3 DNA: TGCGCCAGCAGCTTTATATCTGAGACCCAGTACTTC
D gene: TRBD1; V gene: TRBV11-2; J gene: TRBJ2-6; clone size: -; CDR3 protein: CASRTNRRTGSSGANVLTF; CDR3 DNA: TGTGCCAGCAGAACAAACCGACGGACAGGGAGCTCTGGGGCCAACGTCCTGACTTTC
D gene: TRBD1; V gene: TRBV24-1; J gene: TRBJ2-2; clone size: once; CDR3 protein: CATSGHRGHNTGELFF; CDR3 DNA: TGTGCCACCAGTGGTCACAGGGGGCACAACACCGGGGAGCTGTTTTTT
D gene: -; V gene: TRBV20-1; J gene: TRBJ2-1; clone size: -; CDR3 protein: CSASPALWQFF; CDR3 DNA: TGCAGTGCTTCTCCAGCTCTATGGCAGTTCTTC
D gene: -; V gene: TRBV9; J gene: TRBJ2-7; clone size: -; CDR3 protein: CASSVGPLYEQYF; CDR3 DNA: TGTGCCAGCAGCGTAGGGCCCCTCTACGAGCAGTACTTC
D gene: TRBD1; V gene: TRBV2; J gene: TRBJ1-1; clone size: -; CDR3 protein: CASSRGQGVTEAFF; CDR3 DNA: TGTGCCAGCAGTAGGGGACAGGGGGTGACTGAAGCTTTCTTT
D gene: -; V gene: TRBV5-5; J gene: TRBJ1-1; clone size: -; CDR3 protein: CASSLGSWGTEAFF; CDR3 DNA: TGTGCCAGCAGCTTGGGGTCGTGGGGGACTGAAGCTTTCTTT
D gene: TRBD1; V gene: TRBV10-3; J gene: TRBJ1-2; clone size: -; CDR3 protein: CAISHRDRGNYGYTF; CDR3 DNA: TGTGCCATCAGTCACCGGGACAGGGGTAACTATGGCTACACCTTC
D gene: -; V gene: TRBV7-2; J gene: TRBJ2-7; clone size: -; CDR3 protein: CASSLGRSAGYEQYF; CDR3 DNA: TGTGCCAGCAGCTTAGGACGGAGCGCCGGCTACGAGCAGTACTTC
D gene: TRBD1; V gene: TRBV6-5; J gene: TRBJ1-1; clone size: few; CDR3 protein: CASSTDRGTEAFF; CDR3 DNA: TGTGCCAGCAGTACAGACAGGGGCACTGAAGCTTTCTTT
D gene: TRBD2; V gene: TRBV5-1; J gene: TRBJ2-1; clone size: -; CDR3 protein: CASSLAGRGSYNEQFF; CDR3 DNA: TGCGCCAGCAGCTTGGCCGGGAGGGGATCTTACAATGAGCAGTTCTTC
D gene: -; V gene: TRBV7-3; J gene: TRBJ2-1; clone size: -; CDR3 protein: CASSSQGQHPNEQFF; CDR3 DNA: TGTGCCAGCAGCTCCCAAGGACAGCACCCCAATGAGCAGTTCTTC
D gene: TRBD2; V gene: TRBV19; J gene: TRBJ2-2; clone size: -; CDR3 protein: CASSRLLAGSPGELFF; CDR3 DNA: TGTGCCAGTAGTAGGTTGTTAGCGGGATCTCCCGGGGAGCTGTTTTTT
D gene: -; V gene: TRBV7-9; J gene: TRBJ2-7; clone size: few; CDR3 protein: CASSLNSLRASEQYF; CDR3 DNA: TGTGCCAGCAGCTTAAATAGCCTCAGGGCTTCCGAGCAGTACTTC
D gene: -; V gene: TRBV11-2; J gene: TRBJ2-7; clone size: -; CDR3 protein: CASSSGYQTGSYEQYF; CDR3 DNA: TGTGCCAGCAGCTCCGGATACCAGACTGGCTCCTACGAGCAGTACTTC
D gene: -; V gene: TRBV15; J gene: TRBJ2-7; clone size: few; CDR3 protein: CATSRAGIYEQYF; CDR3 DNA: TGTGCCACCAGCAGAGCCGGAATATACGAGCAGTACTTC
D gene: -; V gene: TRBV12-3/TRBV12-4; J gene: TRBJ2-1; clone size: -; CDR3 protein: CASTPTGNNEQFF; CDR3 DNA: TGTGCCAGCACCCCGACAGGAAACAATGAGCAGTTCTTC
D gene: -; V gene: TRBV5-1; J gene: TRBJ2-7; clone size: -; CDR3 protein: CASSLVANYEQYF; CDR3 DNA: TGCGCCAGCAGCTTGGTGGCTAACTACGAGCAGTACTTC
D gene: -; V gene: TRBV25-1; J gene: TRBJ1-4; clone size: -; CDR3 protein: CASSEFTEISEKLFF; CDR3 DNA: TGTGCCAGCAGTGAATTCACGGAGATCTCAGAAAAACTGTTTTTT
D gene: TRBD2; V gene: TRBV18; J gene: TRBJ2-2; clone size: few; CDR3 protein: CASSPPSSGGTGELFF; CDR3 DNA: TGTGCCAGCTCACCACCGTCTAGCGGGGGCACCGGGGAGCTGTTTTTT
D gene: -; V gene: TRBV19; J gene: TRBJ1-4; clone size: -; CDR3 protein: CASSVYRAHEKLFF; CDR3 DNA: TGTGCCAGTAGTGTGTACAGGGCCCATGAAAAACTGTTTTTT
D gene: -; V gene: TRBV9; J gene: TRBJ1-2; clone size: -; CDR3 protein: CASSGGTAETPNYGYTF; CDR3 DNA: TGTGCCAGCAGCGGCGGGACCGCGGAGACCCCAAACTATGGCTACACCTTC